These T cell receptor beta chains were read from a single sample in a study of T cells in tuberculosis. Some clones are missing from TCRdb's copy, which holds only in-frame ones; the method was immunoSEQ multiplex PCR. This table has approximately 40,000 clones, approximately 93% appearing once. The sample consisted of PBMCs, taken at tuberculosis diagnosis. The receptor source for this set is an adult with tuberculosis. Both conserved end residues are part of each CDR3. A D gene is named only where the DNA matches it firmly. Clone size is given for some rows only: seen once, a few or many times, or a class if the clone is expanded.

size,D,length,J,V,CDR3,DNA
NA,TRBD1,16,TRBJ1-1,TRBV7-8,CASSLVQGGRDTEAFF,TGTGCCAGCAGCTTAGTCCAGGGGGGAAGAGACACTGAAGCTTTCTTT
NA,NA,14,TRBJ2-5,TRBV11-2,CASSGLSGTETQYF,TGTGCCAGCAGCGGGTTAAGCGGCACAGAGACCCAGTACTTC
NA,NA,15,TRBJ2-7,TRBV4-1,CASSQDRGQGYEQYF,TGCGCCAGCAGCCAAGACAGAGGACAAGGCTACGAGCAGTACTTC
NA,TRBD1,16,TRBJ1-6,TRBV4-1,CASSQTGTVPSSPLHF,TGCGCCAGCAGCCAAACCGGGACAGTACCTAGTTCACCCCTCCACTTT
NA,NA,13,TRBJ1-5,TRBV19,CASSSGGYQPQHF,TGTGCCAGTAGTAGTGGGGGCTACCAGCCCCAGCATTTT
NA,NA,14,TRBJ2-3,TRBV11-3,CASSLGESTDTQYF,TGTGCCAGCAGCTTAGGGGAGAGCACAGATACGCAGTATTTT
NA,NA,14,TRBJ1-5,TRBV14,CASSLTGFNQPQHF,TGTGCCAGCAGCCTAACAGGCTTCAATCAGCCCCAGCATTTT
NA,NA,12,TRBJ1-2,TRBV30,CAWGGSHYGYTF,TGTGCCTGGGGAGGGTCTCACTATGGCTACACCTTC
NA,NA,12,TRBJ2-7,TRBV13,CASSLTNGEQYF,TGTGCCAGCAGCTTAACTAATGGGGAGCAGTACTTC
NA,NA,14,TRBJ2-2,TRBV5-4,CASSEGLITGELFF,TGTGCCAGCAGCGAGGGACTCATCACCGGGGAGCTGTTTTTT
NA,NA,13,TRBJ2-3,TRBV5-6,CASSWVGNDTQYF,TGTGCCAGCAGCTGGGTCGGGAATGATACGCAGTATTTT
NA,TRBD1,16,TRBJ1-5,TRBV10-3,CAISESDRVNNQPQHF,TGTGCCATCAGTGAGTCGGACAGGGTGAACAATCAGCCCCAGCATTTT
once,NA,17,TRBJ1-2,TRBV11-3,CASSSPLEQEANYGYTF,TGTGCCAGCAGCTCGCCCCTAGAACAAGAGGCTAACTATGGCTACACCTTC
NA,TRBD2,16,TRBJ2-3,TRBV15,CATSRDFAGGTDTQYF,TGTGCCACCAGCAGAGATTTTGCGGGGGGCACAGATACGCAGTATTTT
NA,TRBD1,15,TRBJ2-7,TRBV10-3,CAISERGQGKYEQYF,TGTGCCATCAGTGAGCGTGGACAGGGTAAATACGAGCAGTACTTC
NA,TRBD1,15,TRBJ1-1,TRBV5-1,CASSTRQGMDTEAFF,TGCGCCAGCAGCACGCGACAGGGTATGGACACTGAAGCTTTCTTT
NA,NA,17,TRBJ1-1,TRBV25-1,CASSELTILDRRPEAFF,TGTGCCAGCAGTGAATTGACGATCTTGGACAGACGCCCTGAAGCTTTCTTT
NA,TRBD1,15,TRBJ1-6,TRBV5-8,CASSLSQTGQVPLHF,TGTGCCAGCAGCTTGAGCCAGACCGGACAGGTCCCCCTCCACTTT
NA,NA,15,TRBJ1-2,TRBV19,CASIPTPGVYYGYTF,TGTGCCAGTATTCCAACCCCAGGGGTATACTATGGCTACACCTTC
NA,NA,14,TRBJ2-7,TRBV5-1,CASSLTFPRDEQYF,TGCGCCAGCAGCTTGACATTCCCCAGGGACGAGCAGTACTTC
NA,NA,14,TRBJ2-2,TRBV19,CASSIPDFTGELFF,TGTGCCAGTAGTATCCCCGACTTCACCGGGGAGCTGTTTTTT
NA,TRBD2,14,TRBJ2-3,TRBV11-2,CASSLLAGVDTQYF,TGTGCCAGCAGTCTACTAGCGGGGGTAGATACGCAGTATTTT
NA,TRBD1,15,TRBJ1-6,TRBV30,CACKAGQGVFSPLHF,TGTGCCTGCAAAGCCGGACAGGGGGTTTTTTCACCCCTCCACTTT
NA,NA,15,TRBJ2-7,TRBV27,CASSFHQGLVYEQYF,TGTGCCAGCAGTTTCCACCAGGGTCTGGTCTACGAGCAGTACTTC
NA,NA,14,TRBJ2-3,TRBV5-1,CASSGTGSTDTQYF,TGCGCCAGCAGCGGAACGGGGAGCACAGATACGCAGTATTTT
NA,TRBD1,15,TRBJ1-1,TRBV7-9,CASTPQGAKRTEAFF,TGTGCCAGCACCCCACAGGGGGCGAAGAGGACTGAAGCTTTCTTT
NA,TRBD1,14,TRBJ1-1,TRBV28,CASSNRGQNTEAFF,TGTGCCAGCAGCAACAGGGGGCAGAACACTGAAGCTTTCTTT
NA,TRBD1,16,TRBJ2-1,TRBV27,CASSQNRPAGGNEQFF,TGTGCCAGCAGTCAAAATAGGCCGGCAGGGGGTAATGAGCAGTTCTTC
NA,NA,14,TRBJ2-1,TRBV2,CASTSTSPRGEQFF,TGTGCCAGCACTAGCACTAGCCCACGGGGAGAGCAGTTCTTC
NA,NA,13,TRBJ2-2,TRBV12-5,CATGLISTGELFF,TGTGCTACAGGACTGATAAGCACCGGGGAGCTGTTTTTT
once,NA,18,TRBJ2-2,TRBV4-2,CASSQGGRGRLNTGELFF,TGTGCCAGCAGCCAGGGGGGAAGGGGCAGGTTGAACACCGGGGAGCTGTTTTTT
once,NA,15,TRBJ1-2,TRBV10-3,CAITSSRGDNYGYTF,TGTGCCATCACCTCGAGCAGGGGTGACAACTATGGCTACACCTTC
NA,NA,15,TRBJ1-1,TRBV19,CASNINRASATEAFF,TGTGCCAGTAATATAAACAGGGCGTCGGCCACTGAAGCTTTCTTT
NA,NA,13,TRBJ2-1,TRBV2,CASSESDYNEQFF,TGTGCCAGCAGTGAATCAGACTACAATGAGCAGTTCTTC
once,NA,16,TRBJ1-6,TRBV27,CASSSVGRTTNSPLHF,TGTGCCAGCAGTTCCGTCGGCCGGACAACCAATTCACCCCTCCACTTT
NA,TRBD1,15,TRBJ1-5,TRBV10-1,CASSETGTGAQPQHF,TGCGCCAGCAGCGAGACCGGGACAGGGGCCCAGCCCCAGCATTTT